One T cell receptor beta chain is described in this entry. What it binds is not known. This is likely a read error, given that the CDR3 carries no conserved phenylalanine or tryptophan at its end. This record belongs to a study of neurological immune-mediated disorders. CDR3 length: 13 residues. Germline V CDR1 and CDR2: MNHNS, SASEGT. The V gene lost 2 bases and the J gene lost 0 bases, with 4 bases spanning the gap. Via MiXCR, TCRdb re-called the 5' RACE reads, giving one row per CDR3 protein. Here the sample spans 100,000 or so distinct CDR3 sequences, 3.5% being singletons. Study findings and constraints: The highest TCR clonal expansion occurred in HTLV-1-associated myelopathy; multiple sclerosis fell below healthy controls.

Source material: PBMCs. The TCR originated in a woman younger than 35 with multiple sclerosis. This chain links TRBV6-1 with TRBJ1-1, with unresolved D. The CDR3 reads CASSESMNTEAFN. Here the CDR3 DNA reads TGTGCCAGCAGTGAAAGTATGAACACTGAAGCTTTCAAT.